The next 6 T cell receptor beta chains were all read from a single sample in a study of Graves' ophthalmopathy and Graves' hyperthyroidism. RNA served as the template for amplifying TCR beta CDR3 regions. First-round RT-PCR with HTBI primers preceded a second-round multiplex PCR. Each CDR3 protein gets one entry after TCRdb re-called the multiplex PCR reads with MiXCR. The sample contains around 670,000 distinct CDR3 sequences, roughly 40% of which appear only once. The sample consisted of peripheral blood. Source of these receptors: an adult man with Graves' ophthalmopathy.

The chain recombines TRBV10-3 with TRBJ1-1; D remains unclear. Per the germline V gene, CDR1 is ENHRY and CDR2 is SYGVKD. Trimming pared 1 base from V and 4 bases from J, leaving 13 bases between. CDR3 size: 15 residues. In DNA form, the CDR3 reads TGTGCCATCAGTGAGTTACCGGGATTGGGCACTGAAGCTTTCTTT. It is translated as CAISELPGLGTEAFF.

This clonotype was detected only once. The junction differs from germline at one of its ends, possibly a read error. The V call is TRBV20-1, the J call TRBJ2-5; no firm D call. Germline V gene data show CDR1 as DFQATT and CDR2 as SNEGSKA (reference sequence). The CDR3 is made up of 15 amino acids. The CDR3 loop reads CSAKNRPKLQGTQYF. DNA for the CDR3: TGCAGTGCAAAGAACCGACCGAAGCTCCAAGGGACCCAGTACTTC.

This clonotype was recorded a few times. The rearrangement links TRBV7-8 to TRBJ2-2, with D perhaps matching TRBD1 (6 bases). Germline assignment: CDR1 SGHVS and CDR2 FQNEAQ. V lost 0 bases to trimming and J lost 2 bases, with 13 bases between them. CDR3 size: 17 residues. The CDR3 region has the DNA TGTGCCAGCAGCTTAGCAGGGGGTCATGACAACACCGGGGAGCTGTTTTTT. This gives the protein CASSLAGGHDNTGELFF.

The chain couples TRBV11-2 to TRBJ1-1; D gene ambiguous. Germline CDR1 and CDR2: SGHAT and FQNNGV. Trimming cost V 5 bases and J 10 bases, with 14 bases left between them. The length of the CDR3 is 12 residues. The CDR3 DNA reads TGTGCCAGCAGCCCCAACAAAGTCGTAGCTTTCTTT. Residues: CASSPNKVVAFF. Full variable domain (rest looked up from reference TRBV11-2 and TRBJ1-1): EAGVAQSPRYKIIEKRQSVAFWCNPISGHATLYWYQQILGQGPKLLIQFQNNGVVDDSQLPKDRFSAERLKGVDSTLKIQPAKLEDSAVYLCASSPNKVVAFFGQGTRLTVV.

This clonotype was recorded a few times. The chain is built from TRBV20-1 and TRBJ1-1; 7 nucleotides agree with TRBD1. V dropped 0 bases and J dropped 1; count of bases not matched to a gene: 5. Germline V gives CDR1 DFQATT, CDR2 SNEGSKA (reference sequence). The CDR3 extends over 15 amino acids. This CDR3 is CSARDGTAPNTEAFF. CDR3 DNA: TGCAGTGCTAGAGATGGGACAGCTCCGAACACTGAAGCTTTCTTT.

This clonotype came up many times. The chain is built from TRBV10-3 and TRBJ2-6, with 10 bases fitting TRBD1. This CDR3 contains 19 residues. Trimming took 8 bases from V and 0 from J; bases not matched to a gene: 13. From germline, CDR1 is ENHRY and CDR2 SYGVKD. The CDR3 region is CAILPSGGQGFSGANVLTF. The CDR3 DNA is TGTGCCATCCTCCCCTCAGGGGGACAGGGGTTCTCTGGGGCCAACGTCCTGACTTTC.